This record looks at one T cell receptor (beta chain) sequence and its context. No cognate antigen has been identified for it. No clone much larger than this one lies a single base away; base qualities are absent. TCRbeta CDR3 regions were amplified from genomic DNA using the immunoSEQ Assay, a bias-controlled multiplex PCR. Regarding the original processing steps: The number of nucleated cells in each sample was estimated by amplification of reference gene primers within the assay. To quantify the absolute abundance of each unique TCRbeta CDR3 rearrangement, sequence reads were collapsed and filtered. For each sample, productive Simpson clonality was calculated as the square root of Simpson's diversity index across productive rearrangements. Sourced from immuneACCESS, this table was stored by TCRdb with only in-frame sequences that have V and J called. A share of the clones is absent; for the studies checked, an unresolved V gene accounts for under half, and the remainder has no known explanation. D and trimming come from the DNA, and the V and J calls and clone size come from that table. The sample table shows hundreds of thousands of clones, and roughly nine tenths are seen once. The biggest ten clones account for roughly 0.7% of the sample.

The entry originates in a study of blood T cell repertoires in COVID-19 (dated by TCRdb to 2018 to 2020). About the study as a whole: Samples covering the acute and convalescent phases of COVID-19 were provided by collaborators in the United States, Italy and Spain. The prospective study material was composed of cDNA or gDNA derived from T cells, B-cell-depleted T cells, or PBMCs. Deeply sampled blood TCRbeta repertoires from subjects exposed to, actively infected with, or recovered from COVID-19 were included in the dataset. A freely available public database, intended as a resource for researchers studying the immune response to SARS-CoV-2, is where the repertoires were released. The samples were drawn from two sources: the first 160 participants of the ongoing ImmuneRACE study, and fewer than 1,500 subjects contributed by 6 global collaborators. Nearly every sample came with metadata listing a de-identified subject ID, COVID-19 status, age in years and sex. HLA class I and class II types, where available, came from metadata supplied by the sample provider rather than from assay-based typing. Study-wide conclusions, independent of this receptor: How much clinical and demographic metadata was included differed by source and by participant, and the metadata was provided uncurated.

Whole blood was collected in K2EDTA tubes by collaborating institutions according to the institutions' own protocols. For TCRbeta analysis, collaborator samples were shipped as frozen whole blood, as isolated PBMCs, or as DNA extracted from either sample type. The CDR3 runs 15 residues from the cysteine to the phenylalanine. Just the 45-base CDR3 DNA is kept, in frame starting at base 1. V drops 5 bases and J drops 7 bases, leaving 15 bases in between. The germline V gene sets CDR1 to SGHNT and CDR2 to YENEEA. This sequence uses TRBV11-3 and TRBJ1-6, with a tentative D gene TRBD1 over 6 matching bases. Sequencing was performed on peripheral blood. The receptor was isolated from a middle-aged man with acute or convalescent COVID-19. In nucleotide form, the sequence is TGTGCCAGCAGCCTCCAAGGGGGTGGCAATTCACCCCTCCACTTT. This is translated as CASSLQGGGNSPLHF.